These 16 T cell receptor beta chains originate from one sample sequenced in a study of lung T cells in sarcoidosis with Löfgren's syndrome. MiXCR, applied by TCRdb to the reads, yields one record per CDR3 protein. The sample includes roughly 63,000 distinct CDR3 sequences, about 20% of them seen just once. Sequenced sample: CD4+ T cells from PBMCs. These receptors were taken from a human donor with sarcoidosis (Löfgren's syndrome or another form), or a control subject (not recorded which).

The V call is TRBV20-1, the J call TRBJ2-6; D gene ambiguous. V lost 1 base and J 1 base, leaving 5 bases between the germline ends. CDR3 length: 14 residues. Germline loops: CDR1 DFQATT, CDR2 SNEGSKA (reference sequence). CDR3 loop: CSARVFSGANVLTF. The CDR3 DNA reads as TGCAGTGCTAGAGTTTTTTCTGGGGCCAACGTCCTGACTTTC.

This clonotype was detected ten times or more. The genes are TRBV12-3 or TRBV12-4 and TRBJ1-4; TRBD1 is a possible D gene (5 bases). Trimming removed 0 bases from V and 3 bases from J, with 11 bases in between. This CDR3 spans 16 amino acids. This CDR3 is CASSLALAGSNEKLFF. Here the CDR3 DNA reads TGTGCCAGCAGTTTAGCGCTGGCAGGGTCTAATGAAAAACTGTTTTTT.

This clonotype showed up just a few times. This chain uses TRBV20-1 with TRBJ1-5, with D tentatively TRBD1 (5 bases). Germline V CDR1 and CDR2: DFQATT, SNEGSKA (reference sequence). Trimming took 3 bases from V and 5 from J, leaving 14 bases between them. CDR3 size: 14 residues. Written as DNA, the CDR3 is TGCAGTGCTAGGGATAGGGGAGGCGATCAGCCCCAGCATTTT. Protein sequence: CSARDRGGDQPQHF.

The table lists this clonotype with a count of one. This clone may be a read error of a much larger clone one base away. The DNA for the CDR3 is TGTGCCAGCAGTTTTGGATGGACCACAGTATACGAGCAGTACGTC. It codes for CASSFGWTTVYEQYV. The chain recombines TRBV28 with TRBJ2-7; D gene unclear. V gave up 3 bases and J gave up 4 bases, with 16 bases separating them. Germline CDR1 reads MDHEN; CDR2 reads SYDVKM. The CDR3 sequence is 15 residues long.

This clonotype was seen repeatedly, ten times or more. The chain couples TRBV27 to TRBJ2-6; TRBD1 aligns across 10 bases. The CDR3 has 16 amino acids. Germline-derived CDR1 and CDR2 are MNHEY and SMNVEV (reference sequence). V shed 4 bases, J shed 4 bases, and the junction held 4 bases outside the gene matches. The chain's CDR3 is CASSYRQGAGANVLTF. The CDR3 nucleotides read TGTGCCAGCAGTTACAGACAGGGGGCCGGGGCCAACGTCCTGACTTTC.

By sample share, this clonotype is medium-sized. J is TRBJ2-7 and V is TRBV6-1; D may correspond to TRBD1 or TRBD2 (5 bases each). Trimming removed 5 bases from V and 7 bases from J, with 24 bases in between. The length of the CDR3 is 16 residues. Germline CDR1 MNHNS, CDR2 SASEGT. The CDR3 DNA follows: TGTGCCAGCAGTAACCTTAAGAGCCGGGACCGGTGGGAGCAGTACGTC. Translation gives CASSNLKSRDRWEQYV.

This clonotype came up many times. The rearrangement uses TRBV6-2 or TRBV6-3 and TRBJ2-5; 7 nucleotides match TRBD2. Germline CDR1 reads MNHEY; CDR2 reads SVGEGT. V lost 2 bases and J lost 2; bases outside the gene matches: 5. This CDR3 has 15 residues. The CDR3 DNA reads TGTGCCAGCAGTTACGGGGGGACTAATCAAGAGACCCAGTACTTC. This translates into CASSYGGTNQETQYF.

This clonotype has ten or more counts. The gene calls are TRBV28 and TRBJ1-5, with D perhaps TRBD1 (6 bases). CDR3 length: 15 residues. Per germline, CDR1 MDHEN and CDR2 SYDVKM. The V gene lost 3 bases and the J gene lost 2 bases, with 11 bases spanning the gap. Here the CDR3 reads CASSFGRQGNQPQHF. The CDR3 DNA reads TGTGCCAGCAGTTTTGGGCGACAGGGCAATCAGCCCCAGCATTTT.

This chain connects TRBV2 to TRBJ1-2, with 7 bases lining up with TRBD1. Germline CDR1 reads SNHLY; CDR2 reads FYNNEI. The CDR3 has 13 residues. The V and J ends lost 6 bases and 8 bases, in that order; junction bases with no gene match: 9. CDR3 DNA: TGTGCCAGCAGGGCAGGGGGGCCTGAAGGCTACACCTTC. Translating gives CASRAGGPEGYTF.

This clonotype was seen ten or more times. The genes are TRBV28 and TRBJ1-1; no definite D call. The CDR3 totals 13 residues. From germline, CDR1 is MDHEN and CDR2 SYDVKM. V lost 5 bases and J 1 base, leaving 8 bases between the germline ends. The CDR3 here is CASSTTQNTEAFF. The CDR3 DNA reads TGTGCCAGCAGTACAACACAGAACACTGAAGCTTTCTTT. Full variable domain (missing parts from reference TRBV28 and TRBJ1-1): DVKVTQSSRYLVKRTGEKVFLECVQDMDHENMFWYRQDPGLGLRLIYFSYDVKMKEKGDIPEGYSVSREKKERFSLILESASTNQTSMYLCASSTTQNTEAFFGQGTRLTVV.

Details on this clonotype: The CDR3 end shows no conserved phenylalanine or tryptophan, and so a read error is likely. The rearrangement links TRBV5-1 to TRBJ1-2; no reliable D call. The CDR3 consists of 15 residues. V was clipped by 4 bases and J by 1 base, with 14 bases between them. CDR1 SGHRS and CDR2 YFSETQ come from the germline V gene. The CDR3 coding sequence is TGCGCCAGCAGCCCCCCAGAGGAACTTAACTATGGCTACACCTTA. Protein sequence: CASSPPEELNYGYTL.

The chain joins TRBV7-2 to TRBJ1-5; the D is unclear. With 4 bases removed from V and 0 bases from J, the gap between germline ends came to 16 bases. This CDR3 spans 17 amino acids. The germline CDR1 and CDR2 sequences are SGHTA and FQGNSA. DNA of the CDR3: TGTGCCAGCAGCTCCCGCTGGGTAGGGTATAGCAATCAGCCCCAGCATTTT. Translated: CASSSRWVGYSNQPQHF.

The rearrangement uses TRBV12-3 or TRBV12-4 and TRBJ1-5; D is perhaps TRBD1 (5 bases). The CDR3 extends over 16 amino acids. V lost 2 bases to trimming and J lost 4 bases, with 15 bases between them. CDR3 in DNA: TGTGCCAGCAGTTTATGGCTCTTGGGGCAGAATCAGCCCCAGCATTTT. Translation gives CASSLWLLGQNQPQHF.

This clonotype was observed at least ten times. This chain connects TRBV19 to TRBJ2-6, with 7 bases fitting TRBD2. V lost 6 bases and J lost 0; bases outside the gene matches: 8. Germline assignment: CDR1 LNHDA and CDR2 SQIVND (reference sequence). The CDR3 runs 17 residues. DNA for the CDR3: TGTGCCAGTAGCATCCGGGGGGATAGCTCTGGGGCCAACGTCCTGACTTTC. Amino acid sequence: CASSIRGDSSGANVLTF.

This clonotype was seen repeatedly, ten times or more. The genes are TRBV7-6 and TRBJ2-1, with a possible D match to TRBD1 (6 bases). This CDR3 spans 14 amino acids. Germline V gene data show CDR1 as SGHVS and CDR2 as FNYEAQ. The ends were cut back, 4 bases at V and 2 bases at J, with 9 bases in the middle. The CDR3 reads CASSWGLTYNEQFF. The CDR3 region has the DNA TGTGCCAGCAGCTGGGGGCTCACCTACAATGAGCAGTTCTTC.

With regard to this clonotype: A read error is possible here, since a much larger clone lies one base away. The rearrangement uses TRBV12-3 or TRBV12-4 and TRBJ1-3; no reliable D call. V shed 2 bases and J shed 0 bases, with 8 bases lying between them. CDR3 length equals 15 residues. CDR3 loop: CASSLNIDSGNTIYF. In nucleotides, the CDR3 is TGTGCCAGCAGTTTAAACATTGACTCTGGAAACACCATATATTTT.